This T cell receptor (beta chain) derives from a study of T cell repertoires in cytomegalovirus infection. The overall study: An indication of both CMV infection and matching HLA type came from public TCR beta signatures.

TCRdb called the reads again in MiXCR, with one record for every CDR3 protein. Of 740,000 or so distinct CDR3 sequences listed, 35% were seen once; the top ten hold under 3.5%. This clonotype appeared a few times. Its target is unknown. Study-level findings and limits: Identification of carriers of CMV plus the relevant HLA was performed using cumulative public TCR beta family frequency.

After removal of 8 bases from V and 3 bases from J, the junction contained 6 bases not matched to a gene. From germline, CDR1 is MNHNS and CDR2 SASEGT. The CDR3 totals 15 residues. This sequence joins TRBV6-1 and TRBJ2-2; 10 bases align to TRBD1. Sequenced: PBMCs. The receptor was derived from a human donor in good health (CMV status not recorded). Some clones in this sample may be carry-over from other donors' samples. The CDR3 reads CASRGQGRDTGELFF. The CDR3 DNA is TGTGCCAGCCGGGGACAGGGGCGAGACACCGGGGAGCTGTTTTTT.